The next 26 T cell receptor beta chains were all read from a single sample in a study of response to subunit inactivated influenza vaccine. TCRdb recomputed calls from the RT-PCR reads with MiXCR, one row per CDR3 protein. The repertoire consists of about 170,000 distinct CDR3 sequences, with 10% to 15% occurring once and the leading ten covering around 32%. The same data also contributed to another study, on T cells expressing NK-cell markers. That study adds: As the method of synthesis, 5'RACE template switching with UMIs yielded TCR beta cDNA.

This specimen consisted of CD8+ T cells sorted from PBMCs, obtained 12 days after vaccination. These TCRs come from a man aged 50 to 59 who received an inactivated influenza vaccine.

This clonotype was counted only a few times. In DNA, the CDR3 is TGCGCCAGCAGCCTTTTCAGCGGGGGGCCGAACAATGAGCAGTTCTTC. Translating gives CASSLFSGGPNNEQFF. The V gene is TRBV4-1, the J gene TRBJ2-1, with TRBD2 identical over 9 bases. The length of the CDR3 is 16 residues. Looked up from germline, CDR1 is MGHRA and CDR2 is YSYEKL. The trim removed 4 bases at V and 5 bases at J, leaving 9 bases unmatched.

This sequence joins TRBV6-5 and TRBJ2-1; 10 bases are a match to TRBD2. The ends lost 0 bases at V and 5 bases at J; junction bases unmatched: 7. Germline loops: CDR1 MNHEY, CDR2 SVGAGI. The CDR3 runs to 17 residues. CDR3 protein: CASSYSGSGRYDNEQFF. For the CDR3, the DNA is TGTGCCAGCAGTTACTCGGGTAGCGGGAGGTACGACAATGAGCAGTTCTTC.

The chain links TRBV28 to TRBJ2-5; TRBD2 matches at 9 bases. After removal of 6 bases from V and 7 bases from J, the junction contained 15 bases not matched to a gene. The CDR3 consists of 16 residues. Germline V gene data show CDR1 as MDHEN and CDR2 as SYDVKM. CDR3 nucleotide sequence: TGTGCCAGCAGCTTAAGGTGGCTAGCGGGACCCGCGACCCAGTACTTC. Translating it yields CASSLRWLAGPATQYF.

This clonotype was counted many times. The gene calls are TRBV15 and TRBJ2-7; D ambiguous. The CDR3 length is 14 residues. V was pared by 0 bases and J by 2 bases, with 8 bases between. The germline V gene has CDR1 LNHNV and CDR2 YYDKDF (reference sequence). The CDR3 spells CATSRDLQTYEQYF. Written as DNA, the CDR3 is TGTGCCACCAGCAGAGATTTACAGACCTACGAGCAGTACTTC.

This clonotype was counted a few times. The chain joins TRBV28 to TRBJ2-3; D is unresolved. With 3 bases removed from V and 0 bases from J, the gap between germline ends came to 7 bases. Per germline, CDR1 MDHEN and CDR2 SYDVKM. The CDR3 is made up of 14 amino acids. CDR3 nucleotides: TGTGCCAGCAGTTTTCTGGGTAGCACAGATACGCAGTATTTT. Translating it yields CASSFLGSTDTQYF.

This clonotype was observed a few times. The CDR3 bases are TGTGCCAGCAGCCAAGAGGGACTAGCGGGAGTGGCAGGATCCTACAATGAGCAGTTCTTC. This gives the protein CASSQEGLAGVAGSYNEQFF. The chain has TRBV3-1 and TRBJ2-1; 14 nucleotides align to TRBD2. V lost 0 bases and J lost 1; bases outside the gene matches: 8. The CDR3 extends over 20 amino acids. Germline assignment: CDR1 LGHDT and CDR2 YNNKEL (reference sequence).

V and J are TRBV24-1 and TRBJ2-2, with D perhaps matching TRBD1 (5 bases). The CDR3 totals 15 residues. V lost 2 bases, J lost 4 bases, and 10 bases lay in between. Germline CDR1 and CDR2: KGHDR and SFDVKD. CDR3 sequence reads: CATSDSPGITGELFF. The CDR3 bases are TGTGCCACCAGTGATTCCCCAGGGATCACCGGGGAGCTGTTTTTT.

This clonotype was found a few times. The chain employs TRBV5-1 and TRBJ2-2, with 7 bases fitting TRBD2. The CDR3 contains 16 residues. The V segment lost 4 bases and the J segment 4 bases; nucleotides outside the gene matches: 10. CDR1 is SGHRS and CDR2 is YFSETQ in the germline V gene. CDR3 residues: CASSVGEGLLTGELFF. The CDR3, as DNA: TGCGCCAGCAGCGTGGGGGAGGGACTGCTCACCGGGGAGCTGTTTTTT.

This clonotype was recorded a few times. The chain employs TRBV5-1 and TRBJ1-4; D unresolved. The CDR3 is made up of 15 amino acids. V lost 2 bases, J lost 6 bases, and 14 bases lay in between. From germline, CDR1 is SGHRS and CDR2 YFSETQ. The CDR3 loop is CASSFYGRSDEKLFF. The CDR3 coding sequence is TGCGCCAGCAGCTTTTATGGTCGGTCAGATGAAAAACTGTTTTTT.

This clonotype appeared a few times. V usage is TRBV10-3 and J usage is TRBJ1-1; D possibly corresponds to TRBD1 (5 bases). The V end was cut by 8 bases, the J end by 6 bases, with 13 bases between. Germline V gene data show CDR1 as ENHRY and CDR2 as SYGVKD. The CDR3 consists of 12 residues. The CDR3 is CAIGTGGAEAFF. The CDR3 coding sequence is TGTGCCATCGGGACGGGGGGGGCTGAAGCTTTCTTT.

This rearrangement joins TRBV30 to TRBJ2-7; the D gene is possibly TRBD2 (5 bases). The CDR3 totals 14 residues. Germline CDR1 and CDR2: GTSNPN and SVGIG (reference sequence). With 0 bases removed from V and 4 bases from J, the gap between germline ends came to 13 bases. The CDR3: CAWSVGGTGYEQYF. The CDR3 DNA sequence: TGTGCCTGGAGTGTTGGAGGTACGGGGTACGAGCAGTACTTC.

This clonotype was detected a few times. The V gene is TRBV24-1, the J gene TRBJ2-1, with 10 bases matching TRBD1. CDR3 length: 17 residues. The germline CDR1 and CDR2 sequences are KGHDR and SFDVKD. The J segment lost 6 bases and the V segment lost 2 bases, leaving 9 bases of the junction unmatched. The chain's CDR3 is CATSDYRDRGQSNEQFF. CDR3 nucleotide sequence: TGTGCCACCAGTGATTATAGGGACAGGGGACAGAGCAATGAGCAGTTCTTC.

CDR3 sequence (DNA): TGTGCCAGCAGCTTAGGAGGACTAGCGGGGGGGTTGATTGAGCAGTTCTTC. This encodes CASSLGGLAGGLIEQFF. The chain recombines TRBV7-9 with TRBJ2-1, with TRBD2 matching 15 bases. V shed 1 base and J 9 bases; nucleotides not matched to a gene: 7. CDR1 and CDR2 from the germline V gene are SEHNR and FQNEAQ (reference sequence). The CDR3 is 17 amino acids. Filled out from reference TRBV7-9 and TRBJ2-1, the complete variable domain reads DTGVSQNPRHKITKRGQNVTFRCDPISEHNRLYWYRQTLGQGPEFLTYFQNEAQLEKSRLLSDRFSAERPKGSFSTLEIQRTEQGDSAMYLCASSLGGLAGGLIEQFFGPGTRLTVL.

Written as DNA, the CDR3 is TGCAGTGCTAGAGATCGGGGGGGCGATTACAATGAGCAGTTCTTC. Translated, it gives CSARDRGGDYNEQFF. This chain connects TRBV20-1 to TRBJ2-1, with 8 bases matching TRBD2. Germline-derived CDR1 and CDR2 are DFQATT and SNEGSKA (reference sequence). This CDR3 is built from 15 residues. Unmatched junction bases numbered 5, after V lost 0 bases and J lost 4 bases.

This clonotype was observed a few times. The V call is TRBV28, the J call TRBJ1-1; D unresolved. Germline V lookup: CDR1 MDHEN, CDR2 SYDVKM. The V end was cut by 5 bases, the J end by 2 bases, with 6 bases between. This CDR3 is built from 12 residues. The CDR3 DNA sequence: TGTGCCAGCAGTCCATACAACACTGAAGCTTTCTTT. It translates to CASSPYNTEAFF.

This clonotype occurred a few times. The junction shows a germline mismatch at one end, possibly a read error. This chain uses TRBV2 with TRBJ2-5; 8 nucleotides line up with TRBD2. Germline V CDR1 and CDR2: SNHLY, FYNNEI. The CDR3 consists of 10 residues. For the CDR3, the DNA is TGTGCCAGCAGGGGACTAGTCTTTTTATTC. Residues: CASRGLVFLF.

This clonotype showed up many times. The chain couples TRBV7-2 to TRBJ2-7; no clear D gene. This CDR3 spans 12 amino acids. CDR1 is SGHTA and CDR2 is FQGNSA in the germline V gene. Trimming shortened V by 5 bases and J by 5 bases, and 10 bases separated the two germline ends. The DNA for the CDR3 is TGTGCCAGCAGCCTCGGATCCGACGAGCAGTACTTC. Translated: CASSLGSDEQYF.

The V gene is TRBV7-8, the J gene TRBJ2-3; 9 bases line up with TRBD2. With V trimmed by 5 bases and J by 7 bases, 7 bases remained unmatched. In germline, CDR1 is SGHVS, CDR2 FQNEAQ. The CDR3 runs to 14 residues. The CDR3 DNA is TGTGCCAGCAGCCCCCGCCTAGCGGGGTATACGCAGTATTTT. It is translated as CASSPRLAGYTQYF.

This clonotype was recorded a few times. The CDR3 DNA reads TGTGCCAGCAGCGAGGGACAGGGCTACGAGCAGTACTTC. It yields the protein CASSEGQGYEQYF. The rearrangement joins TRBV11-1 to TRBJ2-7, with 9 bases fitting TRBD1. The V gene's germline CDR1 is SGHAT and CDR2 FQDESV (reference sequence). This CDR3 is 13 amino acids long. Unmatched junction bases numbered 2, after V lost 5 bases and J lost 3 bases.

The chain's CDR3 is CASSPSISGEQFF. CDR3 in DNA: TGTGCCAGCAGCCCCTCGATTTCAGGAGAGCAGTTCTTC. The rearrangement uses TRBV14 and TRBJ2-1, with unresolved D. Per the germline V gene, CDR1 is SGHDN and CDR2 is FVKESK. The CDR3 covers 13 residues. With 4 bases removed from V and 10 bases from J, the gap between germline ends came to 14 bases.

The table lists this clonotype with a few counts. V is TRBV6-5 and J is TRBJ2-4; no reliable D call. The CDR3 contains 17 residues. Per germline, CDR1 MNHEY and CDR2 SVGAGI. With 0 bases removed from V and 2 bases from J, the gap between germline ends came to 14 bases. The CDR3 spells CASSYSTGFGPKNIQYF. CDR3 nucleotides: TGTGCCAGCAGTTACTCGACCGGGTTTGGGCCCAAAAACATTCAGTACTTC.

The rearrangement links TRBV7-8 to TRBJ2-5, with TRBD2 matching 8 bases. Germline V gene sequence: CDR1 SGHVS, CDR2 FQNEAQ. V gave up 5 bases and J gave up 6 bases; unmatched junction bases: 11. The CDR3 sequence is 15 residues long. In nucleotides, the CDR3 is TGTGCCAGCAGCCGACCGGGACTAGGGCCTCAGACCCAGTACTTC. Translating gives CASSRPGLGPQTQYF.

This clonotype came up many times. The V gene is TRBV6-2 or TRBV6-3, the J gene TRBJ1-5; the D is unclear. The V end was cut by 7 bases, the J end by 0 bases, with 7 bases between. The V gene's germline CDR1 is MNHEY and CDR2 SVGEGT. The CDR3 is 13 residues long. In DNA, the CDR3 is TGTGCCAGCACCGGATATAGCAATCAGCCCCAGCATTTT. It specifies CASTGYSNQPQHF.

This clonotype was counted at least ten times. The CDR3 spells CASSAPPRELRETQYF. The CDR3, as DNA: TGTGCCAGCAGCGCCCCTCCGCGGGAGCTGAGAGAGACCCAGTACTTC. This chain joins TRBV7-9 and TRBJ2-5, with 7 bases aligning to TRBD2. This CDR3 region has 16 residues. V was pared by 5 bases and J by 4 bases, with 13 bases of the junction left unmatched. Germline values: CDR1 SEHNR, CDR2 FQNEAQ (reference sequence).

This clonotype was seen more than once but under ten times. This rearrangement joins TRBV7-9 to TRBJ1-2; maybe TRBD1 (6 bases). Germline V gene data show CDR1 as SEHNR and CDR2 as FQNEAQ (reference sequence). The CDR3 runs to 12 residues. V lost 5 bases, J lost 8 bases, and 12 bases lay in between. The CDR3 loop is CASSDGGYGYTF. CDR3 nucleotide sequence: TGTGCCAGCAGCGATGGGGGCTACGGCTACACCTTC.

This clonotype was seen at least ten times. Compared with germline, one end of the junction differs, possibly owing to a read error. The chain combines TRBV4-2 with TRBJ2-1; D is unclear. The CDR3 spans 19 residues. The germline V gene has CDR1 LGHNA and CDR2 YNFKEQ. The CDR3 region is CASSEEFTSRISSYNEQFF. CDR3 nucleotide sequence: TGTGCCAGCAGCGAAGAGTTCACCTCGCGGATCAGCTCCTACAATGAGCAGTTCTTC.